A selection of T cell receptor beta chains follows, all from one sample in a study of blood T cells in healthy people across ages. TCRdb re-derived calls from the 5' RACE reads in MiXCR, one entry per CDR3 protein. The repertoire holds about 1.6 million distinct CDR3 sequences, with about 31% as singletons. The material sequenced was blood. These receptors all come from a woman in her twenties or thirties in good health. The CDR3 runs from the conserved cysteine through the conserved F or W. D genes are given only for firm matches. For some rows the clone size is stated as once, few or many, or as a class when expanded; others skip it.

V gene: TRBV18; J gene: TRBJ1-1; D gene: -; clone size: -; CDR3 protein: CASSPAQNTEAFF; CDR3 DNA: TGTGCCAGCTCACCAGCACAAAACACTGAAGCTTTCTTT
V gene: TRBV20-1; J gene: TRBJ1-2; D gene: -; clone size: -; CDR3 protein: CSANPGIANYGYTF; CDR3 DNA: TGCAGTGCTAACCCAGGGATAGCTAACTATGGCTACACCTTC
V gene: TRBV9; J gene: TRBJ1-6; D gene: -; clone size: few; CDR3 protein: CASSVGNSPNSPLHF; CDR3 DNA: TGTGCCAGCAGCGTAGGGAACAGCCCTAATTCACCCCTCCACTTT
V gene: TRBV12-3/TRBV12-4; J gene: TRBJ2-3; D gene: TRBD2; clone size: -; CDR3 protein: CASSWSTSGLADAQYF; CDR3 DNA: TGTGCCAGCAGTTGGTCTACTAGCGGACTCGCAGATGCGCAGTATTTT
V gene: TRBV7-9; J gene: TRBJ1-1; D gene: TRBD1; clone size: few; CDR3 protein: CASSRQGEAEAFF; CDR3 DNA: TGTGCCAGCAGCAGACAGGGGGAAGCTGAAGCTTTCTTT
V gene: TRBV6-5; J gene: TRBJ1-2; D gene: -; clone size: -; CDR3 protein: CASSPDRFGYTF; CDR3 DNA: TGTGCCAGCAGTCCCGACCGGTTTGGCTACACCTTC
V gene: TRBV20-1; J gene: TRBJ1-1; D gene: -; clone size: -; CDR3 protein: CSAVPSRTEAFF; CDR3 DNA: TGCAGTGCTGTCCCCTCTCGGACTGAAGCTTTCTTT
V gene: TRBV4-2; J gene: TRBJ2-3; D gene: TRBD2; clone size: many; CDR3 protein: CASSQDLAGVDTQYF; CDR3 DNA: TGTGCCAGCAGCCAAGATCTGGCGGGAGTAGATACGCAGTATTTT
V gene: TRBV14; J gene: TRBJ2-5; D gene: -; clone size: -; CDR3 protein: CASSPGSSRKETQYF; CDR3 DNA: TGTGCCAGCAGCCCCGGGAGCTCTAGAAAGGAGACCCAGTACTTC
V gene: TRBV6-1; J gene: TRBJ2-5; D gene: -; clone size: many; CDR3 protein: CASSELGETQYF; CDR3 DNA: TGTGCCAGCAGCGAGCTAGGGGAGACCCAGTACTTC
V gene: TRBV29-1; J gene: TRBJ2-7; D gene: -; clone size: -; CDR3 protein: CSVTRQSSSYNEQYF; CDR3 DNA: TGCAGCGTTACCAGACAGTCGAGCTCCTACAATGAGCAGTACTTC
V gene: TRBV6-2/TRBV6-3; J gene: TRBJ1-4; D gene: -; clone size: -; CDR3 protein: CASSTTGLVDTQYFGPDKNEKLFF; CDR3 DNA: -
V gene: TRBV20-1; J gene: TRBJ1-1; D gene: -; clone size: few; CDR3 protein: CSASTGGGFTEAFF; CDR3 DNA: TGCAGTGCTTCAACGGGGGGAGGGTTTACTGAAGCTTTCTTT
V gene: TRBV20-1; J gene: TRBJ2-5; D gene: TRBD1; clone size: few; CDR3 protein: CSALGQGASETQYF; CDR3 DNA: TGCAGTGCCCTGGGACAGGGGGCATCGGAGACCCAGTACTTC
V gene: TRBV2; J gene: TRBJ2-5; D gene: TRBD2; clone size: few; CDR3 protein: CASSEALAGSQETQYF; CDR3 DNA: TGTGCCAGCAGTGAAGCCCTAGCGGGGAGTCAAGAGACCCAGTACTTC
V gene: TRBV7-2; J gene: TRBJ1-5; D gene: -; clone size: many; CDR3 protein: CASSLGGLSNQPQHF; CDR3 DNA: TGTGCCAGCAGCTTGGGAGGGCTTAGCAATCAGCCCCAGCATTTT
V gene: TRBV21-1; J gene: TRBJ1-4; D gene: -; clone size: few; CDR3 protein: CASSKNSGSNPTNEKLFF; CDR3 DNA: TGTGCCAGCAGCAAGAATTCGGGATCAAATCCAACTAATGAAAAACTGTTTTTT
V gene: TRBV20-1; J gene: TRBJ1-1; D gene: TRBD1; clone size: -; CDR3 protein: CSAPRPDRFEAFF; CDR3 DNA: TGCAGTGCTCCCCGACCGGACAGGTTCGAAGCTTTCTTT
V gene: TRBV4-1; J gene: TRBJ2-3; D gene: TRBD1; clone size: few; CDR3 protein: CASSQGDRVITDTQYF; CDR3 DNA: TGCGCCAGCAGCCAGGGGGACAGGGTAATCACAGATACGCAGTATTTT
V gene: TRBV5-1; J gene: TRBJ2-5; D gene: -; clone size: few; CDR3 protein: CASSLWGTGNQETQYF; CDR3 DNA: TGCGCCAGCAGCTTGTGGGGGACGGGGAACCAAGAGACCCAGTACTTC
V gene: TRBV5-4; J gene: TRBJ1-2; D gene: TRBD1; clone size: -; CDR3 protein: CASSLQGAFDGYTF; CDR3 DNA: TGTGCCAGCAGCTTGCAGGGGGCGTTCGATGGCTACACCTTC
V gene: TRBV15; J gene: TRBJ2-7; D gene: -; clone size: few; CDR3 protein: CATSRSGGGEQYF; CDR3 DNA: TGTGCCACCAGCAGATCAGGGGGAGGCGAGCAGTACTTC
V gene: TRBV18; J gene: TRBJ1-1; D gene: -; clone size: -; CDR3 protein: CASSSGTSNTEAFF; CDR3 DNA: TGTGCCAGCTCATCGGGGACCTCGAACACTGAAGCTTTCTTT
V gene: TRBV7-2; J gene: TRBJ2-7; D gene: TRBD2; clone size: -; CDR3 protein: CASSYRLAGGTYEQYF; CDR3 DNA: TGTGCCAGCAGCTACAGACTAGCGGGGGGTACCTACGAGCAGTACTTC
V gene: TRBV4-1; J gene: TRBJ1-3; D gene: TRBD1; clone size: -; CDR3 protein: CASSAQGSGNTTYF; CDR3 DNA: TGCGCCAGCAGCGCACAGGGGTCCGGAAACACCACATATTTT
V gene: TRBV7-8; J gene: TRBJ1-1; D gene: -; clone size: few; CDR3 protein: CAHSMNTEAFF; CDR3 DNA: TGTGCCCATTCTATGAACACTGAAGCTTTCTTT
V gene: TRBV2; J gene: TRBJ2-4; D gene: -; clone size: few; CDR3 protein: CASSSDPPGNIQYF; CDR3 DNA: TGTGCCAGCAGCTCGGACCCCCCGGGAAACATTCAGTACTTC
V gene: TRBV24-1; J gene: TRBJ2-1; D gene: -; clone size: -; CDR3 protein: CATSDSYTINEQFF; CDR3 DNA: TGTGCCACCAGTGATTCCTACACGATCAATGAGCAGTTCTTC
V gene: TRBV12-3/TRBV12-4; J gene: TRBJ1-1; D gene: -; clone size: few; CDR3 protein: CASSPRQVRNTEAFF; CDR3 DNA: TGTGCCAGCAGTCCCAGACAGGTCAGGAACACTGAAGCTTTCTTT
V gene: TRBV4-2; J gene: TRBJ2-2; D gene: TRBD1; clone size: many; CDR3 protein: CASSQDPGTGGTGELFF; CDR3 DNA: TGTGCCAGCAGCCAAGATCCCGGGACAGGGGGCACCGGGGAGCTGTTTTTT
V gene: TRBV4-2; J gene: TRBJ2-1; D gene: -; clone size: -; CDR3 protein: CASSQNPRTAHNEQFF; CDR3 DNA: TGTGCCAGCAGCCAGAACCCGAGGACAGCTCACAATGAGCAGTTCTTC
V gene: TRBV12-3/TRBV12-4; J gene: TRBJ1-1; D gene: -; clone size: once; CDR3 protein: CASSHQARTEAFF; CDR3 DNA: TGTGCCAGCAGCCATCAGGCTAGGACTGAAGCTTTCTTT
V gene: TRBV29-1; J gene: TRBJ2-3; D gene: -; clone size: many; CDR3 protein: CSVDSPTAPGDTQYF; CDR3 DNA: TGCAGCGTTGATAGTCCCACGGCCCCTGGAGATACGCAGTATTTT
V gene: TRBV20-1; J gene: TRBJ2-7; D gene: TRBD2; clone size: -; CDR3 protein: CSASLASGGYEQYF; CDR3 DNA: TGCAGTGCTAGTCTCGCCAGCGGGGGGTACGAGCAGTACTTC
V gene: TRBV4-1; J gene: TRBJ2-7; D gene: TRBD2; clone size: few; CDR3 protein: CASSHHLLAGGPEYEQYF; CDR3 DNA: TGCGCCAGCAGCCACCACTTGCTAGCGGGAGGGCCCGAATACGAGCAGTACTTC
V gene: TRBV27; J gene: TRBJ2-4; D gene: TRBD2; clone size: many; CDR3 protein: CASSFQGTSGTFWGEQYF; CDR3 DNA: TGTGCCAGCAGTTTCCAAGGGACTAGCGGGACCTTCTGGGGGGAGCAGTACTTC
V gene: TRBV7-8; J gene: TRBJ2-5; D gene: -; clone size: once; CDR3 protein: CASSSDQETLYF; CDR3 DNA: TGTGCCAGCAGTTCCGACCAAGAGACCCTGTACTTC
V gene: TRBV20-1; J gene: TRBJ2-7; D gene: -; clone size: -; CDR3 protein: CSARPLLASRLLEQYF; CDR3 DNA: TGCAGTGCTAGACCACTCTTGGCCAGCAGGCTGCTCGAGCAGTACTTC
V gene: TRBV2; J gene: TRBJ2-4; D gene: -; clone size: -; CDR3 protein: CASSGGLIAKNIQYF; CDR3 DNA: TGTGCCAGCAGTGGTGGCCTCATAGCCAAAAACATTCAGTACTTC
V gene: TRBV5-6; J gene: TRBJ1-4; D gene: -; clone size: -; CDR3 protein: CASSLGTATTNEKLFF; CDR3 DNA: TGTGCCAGCAGCTTGGGGACGGCTACAACTAATGAAAAACTGTTTTTT